The clone carrying this T cell receptor beta chain was picked up many times. The antigen remains undetermined. TCRdb called the reads again in MiXCR, with one record for every CDR3 protein. The table records about 350,000 distinct CDR3 sequences, roughly 34% of them present only once. This CDR3 has 15 residues. Trimming cost V 4 bases and J 1 base; bases outside gene matches: 2. Germline CDR1 is MGHRA and CDR2 is YSYEKL. The data were taken from a study of T cell repertoires in cytomegalovirus infection. Study overall: The study used recently identified HLA-C-restricted and well-studied HLA-B-restricted CMV epitopes. A matching HLA type, together with CMV infection, was signaled by public TCR beta signatures. Study results and caveats: Accumulated public TCR beta family frequency recognized individuals carrying CMV together with the relevant HLA. The response measured ex vivo was dominated by TCR beta clonotypes (HLA-C-restricted and CMV-specific).

Sequencing used cultured PBMCs, obtained from culture after CMV antigen stimulation. This clonotype was obtained from a human donor in good health (CMV status not recorded). Some clones in this sample may be carry-over from other donors' samples. V gene TRBV4-1 combines with J gene TRBJ2-7; 12 bases are a match to TRBD1. The CDR3 coding sequence is TGCGCCAGCAGCCCGGGACAGGGGGCTTCCTACGAGCAGTACTTC. Its protein product is CASSPGQGASYEQYF.